This TCR beta chain was observed in a study of cytomegalovirus exposure and HLA in healthy donors. General study findings and limits: Whilst most TCR sequences proved rare, a subset of public TCRs occurred across many donors. It was in a later analysis that TCR association rates were seen to vary by HLA locus, highest for DRB1 and lowest for HLA-C. Sequences of the TCR beta chain were said to predict the HLA-A and HLA-B alleles of most subjects accurately.

As regards this clone: Its antigen is not identified.

CDR1 is SGHTS and CDR2 is YDEGEE in the germline V gene. V lost 2 bases and J lost 0, with 14 bases in between. The CDR3 is 16 amino acids. 13 Jbeta primers and 60 Vbeta primers were used for the PCR. Sequencing was performed with immunoSEQ multiplex PCR; in TCRdb, only in-frame clones are kept and a portion is missing. The sample carries approximately 190,000 clones, over 70% recorded once. The sequence derives from a man aged 25 to 40 in good health and CMV-seronegative. The chain links TRBV5-8 to TRBJ1-1, with TRBD1 as a possible D gene (5 bases). Material: PBMCs. For the CDR3, the DNA is TGTGCCAGCAGCTTCTACCCGGGGGTCATGAACACTGAAGCTTTCTTT. Translation: CASSFYPGVMNTEAFF.